Below, 6 T cell receptor beta chains from the same sample are listed, as sequenced in a study of CD8+ T cells in alopecia areata. Extraction and reverse transcription of RNA yielded cDNA as the sequencing template. Here immunoSEQ multiplex PCR was the method, and the copy in TCRdb shows in-frame clones only, minus some. The data contain around 200,000 clones, around three fifths of them singletons. Treatment meaning: oral pan-JAK inhibitor, 5-10 mg twice daily. This material consisted of CD8+ T cells sorted from blood, taken at week 24, from a patient treated with tofacitinib. The receptors were gathered from a human donor with alopecia areata.

This clone has more than one count but fewer than ten. This chain joins TRBV15 and TRBJ1-6, with D possibly TRBD1 on 5 matching bases. With 3 bases removed from V and 14 bases from J, the gap between germline ends came to 11 bases. This CDR3 spans 12 amino acids. Per germline, CDR1 LNHNV and CDR2 YYDKDF (reference sequence). CDR3 sequence (DNA): TGTGCCACCAGCAGGGTTGGGGGTGCCCTCCACTTT. Translation gives CATSRVGGALHF.

This chain joins TRBV5-1 and TRBJ2-1; a weak D match, TRBD1 (5 bases). Germline CDR1 and CDR2: SGHRS and YFSETQ. Trimming took off 2 bases at V and 2 bases at J, with 20 bases between the two ends. The CDR3 loop spans 18 amino acids. The chain's CDR3 is CASSFAIGAGLTYNEQFF. The CDR3 DNA is TGCGCCAGCAGCTTCGCGATTGGGGCAGGGTTGACCTACAATGAGCAGTTCTTC.

The genes are TRBV28 and TRBJ2-7; no clear D gene. The ends were cut back, 8 bases at V and 5 bases at J, with 19 bases in the middle. The CDR3 is 14 amino acids. Germline CDR1 is MDHEN and CDR2 is SYDVKM. DNA for the CDR3: TGTGCCAGCCTCACGACGTCCGGCCTCGACGAGCAGTACTTC. Translating it yields CASLTTSGLDEQYF.

The chain couples TRBV29-1 to TRBJ1-2; the match to TRBD1 covers 7 bases. V shed 7 bases, J shed 0 bases, and the junction held 8 bases outside the gene matches. CDR1 SQVTM and CDR2 ANQGSEA come from the germline V gene. The CDR3 covers 14 residues. This chain's CDR3 is CSARDSLANYGYTF. The CDR3 nucleotides are TGCAGCGCTAGGGACAGTCTAGCTAACTATGGCTACACCTTC.

The rearrangement uses TRBV7-2 and TRBJ2-5; D call uncertain. Trimming shortened V by 1 base and J by 4 bases, and 4 bases separated the two germline ends. Germline values: CDR1 SGHTA, CDR2 FQGNSA. CDR3 size: 12 residues. CDR3 protein: CASSLGRETQYF. CDR3 coding DNA: TGTGCCAGCAGCTTAGGACGAGAGACCCAGTACTTC.

The rearrangement uses TRBV5-6 and TRBJ2-3; D may be TRBD2 (6 bases). Trimming stripped 0 bases from V and 2 bases from J, with 13 bases between. The CDR3 has 16 residues. Germline lookup yields CDR1 SGHDT and CDR2 YYEEEE. The CDR3 DNA sequence: TGTGCCAGCAGCTTGGCTACTAGCTTCAACACAGATACGCAGTATTTT. Protein: CASSLATSFNTDTQYF.